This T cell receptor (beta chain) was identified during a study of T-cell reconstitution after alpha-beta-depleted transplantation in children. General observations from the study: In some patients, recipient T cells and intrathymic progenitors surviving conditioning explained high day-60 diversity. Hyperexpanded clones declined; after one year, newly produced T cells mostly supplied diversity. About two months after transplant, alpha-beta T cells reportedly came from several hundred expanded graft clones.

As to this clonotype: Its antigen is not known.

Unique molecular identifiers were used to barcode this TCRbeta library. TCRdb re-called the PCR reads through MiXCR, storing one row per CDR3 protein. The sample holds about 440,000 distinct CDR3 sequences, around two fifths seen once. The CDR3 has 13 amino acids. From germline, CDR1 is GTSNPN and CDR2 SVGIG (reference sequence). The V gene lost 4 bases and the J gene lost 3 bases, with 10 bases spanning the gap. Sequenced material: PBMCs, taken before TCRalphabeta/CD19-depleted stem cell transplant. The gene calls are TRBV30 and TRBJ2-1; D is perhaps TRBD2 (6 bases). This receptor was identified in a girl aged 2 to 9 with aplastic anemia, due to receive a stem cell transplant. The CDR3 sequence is CAWTSDYYNEQFF. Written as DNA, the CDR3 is TGTGCCTGGACTAGCGATTACTACAATGAGCAGTTCTTC.